This record looks at one TCR beta chain sequence and its context. Germline CDR1 is LGHDT and CDR2 is YNNKEL (reference sequence). The V end was cut by 4 bases, the J end by 12 bases, with 19 bases between. CDR3 size: 14 residues. A TCRbeta library incorporating unique molecular identifiers was prepared. One entry per CDR3 protein, called by TCRdb with MiXCR from the PCR reads. Altogether about 580,000 distinct CDR3 sequences are present, over 20% being singletons, with the ten largest covering 30% to 45%. The data were obtained in a study of T-cell reconstitution after alpha-beta-depleted transplantation in children.

This material consisted of PBMCs, taken before TCRalphabeta/CD19-depleted stem cell transplant. This chain links TRBV3-1 with TRBJ2-1, with D perhaps TRBD2 (5 bases). This receptor was identified in a boy in the first two years of life with Wiskott-Aldrich syndrome, due to receive a stem cell transplant. Here the CDR3 reads CASSRGNPAGGQFF. The CDR3 DNA sequence: TGTGCCAGCAGCCGGGGTAACCCTGCGGGTGGGCAGTTCTTC.